The 7 T cell receptor beta chains given below trace back to one sample, sequenced in a study of T cell repertoires in cytomegalovirus infection. Their antigens are not known. TCRdb passed the reads through MiXCR, listing each CDR3 protein once. This sample has roughly 800,000 distinct CDR3 sequences, with 25% to 30% found just once. The sample here was cultured CD8+ T cells from PBMCs, taken from culture after CMV antigen stimulation. Receptors originate from a human donor in good health (CMV status not recorded). Some clones in this sample may be carry-over from other donors' samples.

V is TRBV4-1 and J is TRBJ2-1; TRBD1 aligns across 8 bases. The CDR3 length is 14 residues. The germline CDR1 and CDR2 sequences are MGHRA and YSYEKL. J gave up 6 bases and V 2 bases, and 3 bases lay outside the gene matches. The CDR3 region is CASSQITGGNEQFF. The CDR3 region has the DNA TGCGCCAGCAGCCAAATTACAGGGGGCAATGAGCAGTTCTTC.

The rearrangement joins TRBV4-1 to TRBJ1-2; the D is unclear. Per germline, CDR1 MGHRA and CDR2 YSYEKL. Trimming cost V 1 base and J 9 bases, with 18 bases left between them. The CDR3 sequence is 15 residues long. This chain's CDR3 is CASSQVYSGELRYTF. DNA for the CDR3: TGCGCCAGCAGCCAAGTCTACTCGGGAGAACTGCGCTACACCTTC.

The V and J genes are TRBV12-5 and TRBJ2-2; 7 bases line up with TRBD2. The CDR3 covers 13 residues. Germline V gene data show CDR1 as LGHNT and CDR2 as FRNRAP. J gave up 4 bases and V 6 bases, and 2 bases lay outside the gene matches. The CDR3 nucleotides read TGTGCTAGTGGCCCTAGCGGCACCGGGGAGCTGTTTTTT. Its protein product is CASGPSGTGELFF.

The rearrangement joins TRBV5-5 to TRBJ2-7; unclear D gene. With 4 bases removed from V and 4 bases from J, the gap between germline ends came to 12 bases. From germline, CDR1 is SGHKS and CDR2 YYEKEE (reference sequence). The length of the CDR3 is 13 residues. The CDR3 bases are TGTGCCAGCAGCAAAGCGCCGTTATACGAGCAGTACGTC. Protein product: CASSKAPLYEQYV.

V is TRBV20-1 and J is TRBJ1-5; maybe TRBD1 (5 bases). Germline V gives CDR1 DFQATT, CDR2 SNEGSKA (reference sequence). This CDR3 is built from 14 residues. V shed 5 bases and J shed 7 bases, with 18 bases lying between them. CDR3: CSALSGLTVQPQHF. CDR3 coding DNA: TGCAGTGCTTTGTCGGGGCTGACGGTGCAGCCCCAGCATTTT.

This clonotype was counted between two and nine times. This sequence joins TRBV7-6 and TRBJ2-1; 9 nucleotides align to TRBD2. The V gene's germline CDR1 is SGHVS and CDR2 FNYEAQ. CDR3 length equals 20 residues. V was clipped by 1 base and J by 0 bases; unmatched bases: 13. CDR3 coding DNA: TGTGCCAGCAGCTTAGTCTTCCAGCGGGGGGCCTTAAGCTCCTACAATGAGCAGTTCTTC. Amino acids: CASSLVFQRGALSSYNEQFF.

The rearrangement joins TRBV20-1 to TRBJ2-1; D unclear. Trimming removed 6 bases from V and 6 bases from J, with 18 bases in between. Germline CDR1 and CDR2: DFQATT and SNEGSKA (reference sequence). This CDR3 has 14 residues. In DNA, the CDR3 is TGCAGTGCACCTGCGCGTGGAAGCAGCAATGAGCAGTTCTTC. This gives the protein CSAPARGSSNEQFF.